A selection of T cell receptor beta chains follows, all from one sample in a study of shared clonotypes between healthy human individuals. The repertoire was sequenced with immunoSEQ multiplex PCR; TCRdb's copy has only in-frame clones and lacks some. The repertoire holds around 1.9 million clones, with just over 90% as singletons. Sequencing input: naive CD8+ T cells from PBMCs. The receptors here all came from a man aged 18 to 29 in good health. Some clones in this sample may be carry-over from other donors' samples. Each CDR3 is given with its conserved first and last residue. The D gene is left open where the match is weak. Rows give clone size only sometimes, using once, few, many, or a class for an expanded clone.

TRBJ1-2 . . TRBV5-1 CASSSLAGGRVDGYTF TGCGCCAGCAGCTCACTTGCGGGTGGTAGGGTCGATGGCTACACCTTC
TRBJ2-7 TRBD2 . TRBV7-6 CASSPGARTAISGSESYEQYF TGTGCCAGCAGCCCCGGCGCTCGGACCGCGATTAGCGGGAGTGAGTCCTACGAGCAGTACTTC
TRBJ2-7 TRBD2 . TRBV29-1 CSVEGVSGLYEQYF TGCAGCGTTGAAGGGGTTAGCGGGCTCTACGAGCAGTACTTC
TRBJ2-7 TRBD2 . TRBV2 CASSDPASGAYEQYF TGTGCCAGCAGTGATCCGGCTAGCGGAGCCTACGAGCAGTACTTC
TRBJ2-7 TRBD1 . TRBV5-6 CASSLEGGRSSYEQYF TGTGCCAGCAGCTTGGAAGGGGGCCGAAGCTCCTACGAGCAGTACTTC
TRBJ1-5 . . TRBV6-6 CASSQNPSNQPQHF TGTGCCAGTTCTCAAAACCCTAGCAATCAGCCCCAGCATTTT
TRBJ2-3 TRBD2 . TRBV11-3 CASSLSSGSDTQYF TGTGCCAGCAGCTTAAGTAGCGGGAGCGATACGCAGTATTTT
TRBJ1-5 TRBD1 few TRBV10-3 CAISEPGQGNQPQHF TGTGCCATCAGTGAGCCAGGACAGGGTAATCAGCCCCAGCATTTT
TRBJ2-1 TRBD2 . TRBV28 CASSFIAGAANEQFF TGTGCCAGCAGTTTTATAGCGGGAGCTGCAAATGAGCAGTTCTTC
TRBJ1-4 . . TRBV28 CASSFPSEATNEKLFF TGTGCCAGCAGTTTTCCCTCGGAAGCAACTAATGAAAAACTGTTTTTT
TRBJ1-4 . . TRBV7-6 CASSRWTATNEKLFF TGTGCCAGCAGCCGATGGACCGCAACTAATGAAAAACTGTTTTTT
TRBJ2-3 . . TRBV4-1 CASSQVGAADTQYF TGCGCCAGCAGCCAAGTCGGGGCTGCAGATACGCAGTATTTT
TRBJ1-1 . . TRBV20-1 CSAPIGIEAFF TGCAGTGCTCCTATCGGGATAGAAGCTTTCTTT
TRBJ1-1 . . TRBV19 CASSIGVNTEAFF TGTGCCAGTAGTATAGGGGTAAACACTGAAGCTTTCTTT
TRBJ2-5 TRBD2 . TRBV4-3 CASSQDPRTSGRAGTQYF TGCGCCAGCAGCCAAGATCCCCGGACTAGCGGGAGGGCCGGGACCCAGTACTTC
TRBJ1-1 . . TRBV29-1 CSVWGGDTEAFF TGCAGCGTTTGGGGGGGGGACACTGAAGCTTTCTTT
TRBJ1-2 TRBD1 . TRBV5-6 CASSYTGGDGYTF TGTGCCAGCAGTTATACAGGGGGCGATGGCTACACCTTC
TRBJ2-3 . once TRBV7-3 CASSLGVGQITDTQYF TGTGCCAGCAGCTTAGGGGTAGGTCAGATCACAGATACGCAGTATTTT
TRBJ2-5 . . TRBV14 CASSQGRTQETQYF TGTGCCAGCAGCCAGGGACGAACCCAAGAGACCCAGTACTTC
TRBJ1-5 . . TRBV7-9 CASSRGGQSNQPQHF TGTGCCAGCAGCCGCGGGGGGCAAAGCAATCAGCCCCAGCATTTT
TRBJ1-5 . . TRBV19 CASSIVRVDDQPQHF TGTGCCAGTAGTATAGTTAGGGTCGATGATCAGCCCCAGCATTTT
TRBJ2-7 TRBD1 once TRBV5-6 CASSSGRGTGELLYEQYF TGTGCCAGCAGCTCCGGTAGAGGGACAGGGGAACTCCTCTACGAGCAGTACTTC
TRBJ1-1 TRBD1 . TRBV11-2 CASSPRDRGTGEAFF TGTGCCAGCAGCCCGAGGGACAGGGGGACGGGTGAAGCTTTCTTT
TRBJ2-2 . . TRBV29-1 CSVDGQENTGELFF TGCAGCGTTGATGGTCAGGAGAACACCGGGGAGCTGTTTTTT